Sequencing of this T cell receptor beta chain was carried out in a study of T cell changes during pregnancy in multiple sclerosis. Measured with immunoSEQ multiplex PCR; TCRdb has only the in-frame clones, and not every one. This table holds tens of thousands of clones, roughly 89% found once. This clone was counted a single time. CDR3 size: 18 residues. The germline gives CDR1 SGHVS, CDR2 FNYEAQ. After removal of 4 bases from V and 1 base from J, the junction contained 11 bases not matched to a gene. This specimen was CD4+ T cells from peripheral blood mononuclear cells, taken in the first trimester of pregnancy. The V call is TRBV7-6, the J call TRBJ2-2; 8 nucleotides line up with TRBD1. The sequence was collected from a female donor with multiple sclerosis, enrolled in a pregnancy study. The CDR3 nucleotides are TGTGCCAGCAGCTCCCGCCGGGCGGGACAGGTGAACACCGGGGAGCTGTTTTTT. Protein: CASSSRRAGQVNTGELFF.